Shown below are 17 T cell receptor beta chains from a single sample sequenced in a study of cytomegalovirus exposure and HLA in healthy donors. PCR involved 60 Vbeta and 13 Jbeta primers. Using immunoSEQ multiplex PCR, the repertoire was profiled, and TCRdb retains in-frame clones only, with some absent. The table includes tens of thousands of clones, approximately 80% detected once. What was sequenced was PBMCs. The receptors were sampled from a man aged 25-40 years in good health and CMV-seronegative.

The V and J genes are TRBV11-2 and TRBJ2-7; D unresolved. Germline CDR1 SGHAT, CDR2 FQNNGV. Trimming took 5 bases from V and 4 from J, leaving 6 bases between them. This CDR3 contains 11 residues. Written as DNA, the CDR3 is TGTGCCAGCAGCGTTCATTACGAGCAGTACTTC. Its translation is CASSVHYEQYF.

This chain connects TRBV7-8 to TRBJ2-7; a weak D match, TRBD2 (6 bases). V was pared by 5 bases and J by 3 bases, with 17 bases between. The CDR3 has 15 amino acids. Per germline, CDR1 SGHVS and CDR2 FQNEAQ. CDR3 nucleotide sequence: TGTGCCAGCAGCCAGCAGGCCGGGAGACTCTACGAGCAGTACTTC. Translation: CASSQQAGRLYEQYF. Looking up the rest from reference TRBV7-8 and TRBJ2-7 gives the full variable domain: GAGVSQSPRYKVAKRGQDVALRCDPISGHVSLFWYQQALGQGPEFLTYFQNEAQLDKSGLPSDRFFAERPEGSVSTLKIQRTQQEDSAVYLCASSQQAGRLYEQYFGPGTRLTVT.

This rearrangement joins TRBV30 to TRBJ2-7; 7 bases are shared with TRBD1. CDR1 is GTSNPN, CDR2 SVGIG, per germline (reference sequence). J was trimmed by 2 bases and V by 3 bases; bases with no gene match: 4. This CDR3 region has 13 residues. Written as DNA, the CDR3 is TGTGCCTGGAGACCGGGGACAGCCTACGAGCAGTACTTC. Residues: CAWRPGTAYEQYF.

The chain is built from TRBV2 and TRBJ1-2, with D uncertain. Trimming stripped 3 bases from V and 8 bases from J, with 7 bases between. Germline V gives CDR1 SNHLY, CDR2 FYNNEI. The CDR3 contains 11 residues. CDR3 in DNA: TGTGCCAGCAGTGATTGGGCCGGCTACACCTTC. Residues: CASSDWAGYTF.

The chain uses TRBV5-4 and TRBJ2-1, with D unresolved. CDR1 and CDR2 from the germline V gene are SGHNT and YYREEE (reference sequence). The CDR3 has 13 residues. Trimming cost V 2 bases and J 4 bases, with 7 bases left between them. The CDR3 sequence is CASSFSQYNEQFF. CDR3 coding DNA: TGTGCCAGCAGCTTCAGTCAGTACAATGAGCAGTTCTTC.

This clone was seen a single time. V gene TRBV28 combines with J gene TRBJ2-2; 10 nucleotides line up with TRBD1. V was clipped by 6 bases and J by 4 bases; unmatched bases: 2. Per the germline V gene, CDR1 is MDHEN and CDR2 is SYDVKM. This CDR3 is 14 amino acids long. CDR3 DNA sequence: TGTGCCAGCAGCCGGACAGGGGGCACCGGGGAGCTGTTTTTT. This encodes CASSRTGGTGELFF.

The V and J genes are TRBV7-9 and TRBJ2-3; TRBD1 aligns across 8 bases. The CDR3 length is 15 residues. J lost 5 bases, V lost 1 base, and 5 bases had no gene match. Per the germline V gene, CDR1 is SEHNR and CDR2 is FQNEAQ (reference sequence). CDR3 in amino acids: CASSLGTGIGDTQYF. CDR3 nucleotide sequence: TGTGCCAGCAGCTTAGGGACAGGGATTGGAGATACGCAGTATTTT.

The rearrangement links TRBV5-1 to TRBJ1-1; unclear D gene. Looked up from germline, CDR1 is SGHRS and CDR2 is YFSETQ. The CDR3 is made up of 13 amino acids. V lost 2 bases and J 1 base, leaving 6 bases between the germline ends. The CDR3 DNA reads TGCGCCAGCAGCTTAAGAGAGAACACTGAAGCTTTCTTT. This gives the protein CASSLRENTEAFF.

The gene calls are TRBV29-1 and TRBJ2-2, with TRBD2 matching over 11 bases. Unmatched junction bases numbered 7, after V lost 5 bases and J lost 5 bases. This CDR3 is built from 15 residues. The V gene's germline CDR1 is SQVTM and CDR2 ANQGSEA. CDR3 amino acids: CSVSISGRGTGELFF. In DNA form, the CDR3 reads TGCAGCGTTTCGATTAGCGGGAGGGGGACCGGGGAGCTGTTTTTT.

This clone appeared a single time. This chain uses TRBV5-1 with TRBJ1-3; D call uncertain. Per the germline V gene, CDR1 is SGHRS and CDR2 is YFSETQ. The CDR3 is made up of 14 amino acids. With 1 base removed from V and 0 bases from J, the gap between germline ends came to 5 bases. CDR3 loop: CASSLSSSGNTIYF. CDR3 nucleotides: TGCGCCAGCAGCTTGTCGAGCTCTGGAAACACCATATATTTT.

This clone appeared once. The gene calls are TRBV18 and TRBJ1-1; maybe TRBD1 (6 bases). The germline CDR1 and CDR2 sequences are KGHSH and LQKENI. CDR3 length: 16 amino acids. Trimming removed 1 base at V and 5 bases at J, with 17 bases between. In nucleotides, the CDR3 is TGTGCCAGCTCACCACGGGGTGGGGGCGAGAGGACTGAAGCTTTCTTT. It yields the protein CASSPRGGGERTEAFF.

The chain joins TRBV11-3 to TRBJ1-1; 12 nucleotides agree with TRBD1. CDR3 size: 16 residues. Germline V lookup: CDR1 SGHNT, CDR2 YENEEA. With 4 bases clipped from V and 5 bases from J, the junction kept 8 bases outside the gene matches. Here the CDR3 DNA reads TGTGCCAGCAGCTCCGTCGGGACAGGGGGCTTAACTGAAGCTTTCTTT. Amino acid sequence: CASSSVGTGGLTEAFF.

The CDR3 DNA follows: TGTGCCAGCAGCGGGACAGGGACGTACGAGCAGTACTTC. Translating it yields CASSGTGTYEQYF. The chain employs TRBV7-2 and TRBJ2-7; 9 nucleotides line up with TRBD1. V lost 5 bases to trimming and J lost 4 bases; unmatched junction nucleotides: 3. This CDR3 has 13 amino acids. In germline, CDR1 is SGHTA, CDR2 FQGNSA.

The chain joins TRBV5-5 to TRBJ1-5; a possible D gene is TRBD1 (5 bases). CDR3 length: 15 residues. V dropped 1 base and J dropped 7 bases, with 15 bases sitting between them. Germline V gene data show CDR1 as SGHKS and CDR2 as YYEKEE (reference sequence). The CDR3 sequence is CASSLHQGVIQPQHF. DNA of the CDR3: TGTGCCAGCAGCTTGCACCAGGGCGTGATACAGCCCCAGCATTTT. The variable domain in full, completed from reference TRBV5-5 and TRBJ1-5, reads DAGVTQSPTHLIKTRGQQVTLRCSPISGHKSVSWYQQVLGQGPQFIFQYYEKEERGRGNFPDRFSARQFPNYSSELNVNALLLGDSALYLCASSLHQGVIQPQHFGDGTRLSIL.

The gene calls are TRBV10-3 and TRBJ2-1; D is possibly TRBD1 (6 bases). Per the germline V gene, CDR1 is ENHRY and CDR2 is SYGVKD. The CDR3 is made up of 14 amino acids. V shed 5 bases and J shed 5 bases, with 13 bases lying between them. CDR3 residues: CAISNQQGNNEQFF. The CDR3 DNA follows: TGTGCCATCAGTAACCAACAGGGTAACAATGAGCAGTTCTTC.

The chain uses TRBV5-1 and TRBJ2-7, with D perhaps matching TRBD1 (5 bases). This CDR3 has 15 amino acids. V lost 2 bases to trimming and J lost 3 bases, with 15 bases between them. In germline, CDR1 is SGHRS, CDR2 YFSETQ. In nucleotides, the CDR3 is TGCGCCAGCAGCTTTTCTATCCAGGGTGACTACGAGCAGTACTTC. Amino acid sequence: CASSFSIQGDYEQYF.

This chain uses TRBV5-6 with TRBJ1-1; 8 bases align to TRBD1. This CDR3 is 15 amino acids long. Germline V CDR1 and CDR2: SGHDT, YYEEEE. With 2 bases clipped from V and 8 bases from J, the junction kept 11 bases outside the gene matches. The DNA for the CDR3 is TGTGCCAGCAGCTTTTTTCCCGGGACAGGTTCGGAAGCTTTCTTT. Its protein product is CASSFFPGTGSEAFF.